These 22 T cell receptor beta chains share one sample of origin, sequenced in a study of a mutant IDH1 vaccine in newly diagnosed glioma (dated by TCRdb to about 2021). Reading the label with the study, this specimen's time point is: week 23, last vaccination. Each vaccine dose, consisting of 300 ug of a 20-mer mutant IDH1 peptide in Montanide, was administered subcutaneously with topical imiquimod. These receptors are not linked to any known antigen. The library was produced with the immunoSEQ multiplex PCR assay. TCRdb obtained this table from immuneACCESS and retained in-frame rearrangements with V and J assigned. These tables miss some clones; where compared with another copy, unresolved V genes account for less than half of the shortfall, and the remainder is unexplained. The sample records roughly 29,000 clones, approximately 84% of which are singletons. Less than 9.5% of the sample is held by the ten biggest clonotypes.

Specimen: PBMCs, collected from a glioma patient whose treatment included an IDH1 peptide vaccine. These receptors were taken from a woman aged 18-35 years with glioma.

V and J are TRBV18 and TRBJ1-5, with D possibly matching TRBD1 (6 bases). The CDR3 totals 14 residues. V was pared by 6 bases and J by 6 bases, with 15 bases between. Per germline, CDR1 KGHSH and CDR2 LQKENI. In DNA form, the CDR3 reads TGTGCCAGCTCCCGGGGGCCCCAGGGTCAGCCCCAGCATTTT. It codes for CASSRGPQGQPQHF.

This sequence joins TRBV5-6 and TRBJ1-5; D ambiguous. Trimming cost V 4 bases and J 4 bases, with 6 bases left between them. The CDR3 covers 12 residues. Per the germline V gene, CDR1 is SGHDT and CDR2 is YYEEEE. The CDR3 DNA is TGTGCCAGCAGCGGCGAAAATCAGCCCCAGCATTTT. Its translation is CASSGENQPQHF.

V usage is TRBV4-3 and J usage is TRBJ2-7, with 9 bases fitting TRBD1. CDR1 and CDR2 from the germline V gene are LGHNA and YSLEER. The CDR3 spans 16 residues. Trimming cost V 0 bases and J 4 bases; bases outside gene matches: 7. CDR3 protein: CASSQDKTGGRYEQYF. In DNA form, the CDR3 reads TGCGCCAGCAGCCAAGACAAGACAGGGGGGAGGTACGAGCAGTACTTC.

This chain links TRBV14 with TRBJ2-7; TRBD1 is a possible D gene (5 bases). Germline CDR1 is SGHDN and CDR2 is FVKESK. The CDR3 is 15 amino acids. The V and J ends lost 3 bases and 6 bases respectively, with 18 bases between them. DNA of the CDR3: TGTGCCAGCAGCCAGTACGAGACAGTATACACCGAGCAGTACTTC. Protein sequence: CASSQYETVYTEQYF.

V and J are TRBV28 and TRBJ2-7; D is ambiguous. Germline V gene data show CDR1 as MDHEN and CDR2 as SYDVKM. This CDR3 has 11 residues. The V gene lost 2 bases and the J gene lost 4 bases, with 3 bases spanning the gap. The CDR3 region has the DNA TGTGCCAGCAGTTTAGGGTACGAGCAGTACTTC. Translation gives CASSLGYEQYF.

The chain uses TRBV27 and TRBJ1-4, with D unresolved. Germline V gene sequence: CDR1 MNHEY, CDR2 SMNVEV (reference sequence). This CDR3 is built from 16 residues. Between the trimmed V and J ends, which lost 3 bases and 0 bases, there was a span of 11 bases. The CDR3 loop reads CASSLRKGATNEKLFF. The CDR3 DNA is TGTGCCAGCAGTTTGCGGAAGGGCGCAACTAATGAAAAACTGTTTTTT.

The count of this clone is one. The genes are TRBV7-8 and TRBJ2-1; 8 nucleotides match TRBD1. The CDR3 is 19 amino acids. CDR1 and CDR2 (germline): SGHVS, FQNEAQ. The trim removed 5 bases at V and 4 bases at J, leaving 19 bases unmatched. CDR3 sequence: CASSPRTGQAYMGYNEQFF. As DNA, the CDR3 is TGTGCCAGCAGCCCCAGGACGGGACAGGCCTACATGGGGTACAATGAGCAGTTCTTC.

The V and J genes are TRBV18 and TRBJ1-1, with D unclear. The CDR3 runs 13 residues. The germline V gene has CDR1 KGHSH and CDR2 LQKENI. Trimming cost V 6 bases and J 5 bases, with 13 bases left between them. The CDR3, as DNA: TGTGCCAGCTCCCTAGCGGATTGGACTGAAGCTTTCTTT. Translating gives CASSLADWTEAFF.

The rearrangement uses TRBV19 and TRBJ1-2, with D possibly matching TRBD1 (6 bases). CDR1 is LNHDA, CDR2 SQIVND, per germline (reference sequence). The CDR3 sequence is 15 residues long. The V and J ends lost 6 bases and 2 bases respectively, with 16 bases between them. The CDR3 region is CASSLVRTENYGYTF. The CDR3 nucleotides are TGTGCCAGTAGCCTCGTCAGGACAGAGAACTATGGCTACACCTTC.

The chain is built from TRBV7-9 and TRBJ2-1, with D possibly being TRBD1 or TRBD2 (5 bases each). Trimming removed 6 bases from V and 5 bases from J, with 17 bases in between. The CDR3 length is 15 residues. Germline lookup yields CDR1 SEHNR and CDR2 FQNEAQ (reference sequence). The CDR3 nucleotides read TGTGCCAGCAGAAGCCGGGACCCCGGAAACAATGAGCAGTTCTTC. Encoded protein: CASRSRDPGNNEQFF. Based on the CDR3 plus reference TRBV7-9 and TRBJ2-1, the full variable domain is DTGVSQNPRHKITKRGQNVTFRCDPISEHNRLYWYRQTLGQGPEFLTYFQNEAQLEKSRLLSDRFSAERPKGSFSTLEIQRTEQGDSAMYLCASRSRDPGNNEQFFGPGTRLTVL.

The CDR3 nucleotides read TGTGCCAGCTCACCTATTTCGGGACAGGGTTACAATTTTGAAGCTTTCTTT. Amino acids: CASSPISGQGYNFEAFF. The rearrangement links TRBV18 to TRBJ1-1, with 9 bases fitting TRBD1. Germline loops: CDR1 KGHSH, CDR2 LQKENI. The CDR3 has 17 amino acids. V was pared by 3 bases and J by 7 bases, with 15 bases of the junction left unmatched.

The chain couples TRBV19 to TRBJ2-3; 7 bases match TRBD1. CDR3 length: 15 amino acids. Germline V gives CDR1 LNHDA, CDR2 SQIVND (reference sequence). The V and J ends lost 7 bases and 0 bases, in that order; junction bases with no gene match: 7. CDR3 nucleotides: TGTGCCAGTAAAGTAGGGACAGCGAGCACAGATACGCAGTATTTT. Translated, it gives CASKVGTASTDTQYF.

The chain couples TRBV30 to TRBJ1-5, with D possibly being TRBD1 (6 bases). CDR1 and CDR2 from the germline V gene are GTSNPN and SVGIG (reference sequence). With 2 bases removed from V and 7 bases from J, the gap between germline ends came to 27 bases. The CDR3 consists of 18 residues. The CDR3 loop reads CAWSPPLGTRAGVQPQHF. Written as DNA, the CDR3 is TGTGCCTGGAGTCCCCCTTTGGGTACGCGCGCAGGGGTCCAGCCCCAGCATTTT.

This sequence joins TRBV2 and TRBJ1-5, with D uncertain. Germline CDR1 and CDR2: SNHLY and FYNNEI. The CDR3 has 14 amino acids. The germline V and J ends were trimmed by 2 bases and 4 bases, with 9 bases remaining between them. CDR3 nucleotides: TGTGCCAGCAGTGAAAGCCAGCCTAATCAGCCCCAGCATTTT. Amino acids: CASSESQPNQPQHF.

The gene calls are TRBV5-4 and TRBJ2-7; TRBD2 aligns across 8 bases. V was pared by 2 bases and J by 0 bases, with 1 base of the junction left unmatched. Germline V gene data show CDR1 as SGHNT and CDR2 as YYREEE (reference sequence). The CDR3 runs to 14 residues. CDR3 loop: CASSFSGNSYEQYF. CDR3 DNA: TGTGCCAGCAGCTTTAGCGGGAACTCCTACGAGCAGTACTTC.

CDR3 sequence (DNA): TGTGCCACCAGCAGAGACAGGGGGGGAACCTACGAGCAGTACTTC. Its translation: CATSRDRGGTYEQYF. The rearrangement joins TRBV15 to TRBJ2-7; D tentatively fits TRBD1 or TRBD2 (7 bases each). V lost 0 bases and J lost 2, with 11 bases in between. CDR3 size: 15 residues. CDR1 is LNHNV and CDR2 is YYDKDF in the germline V gene (reference sequence).

This chain links TRBV2 with TRBJ2-7; the D call may be TRBD1 or TRBD2 (5 bases each). Per the germline V gene, CDR1 is SNHLY and CDR2 is FYNNEI. Deletions cut 6 bases from V and 3 bases from J, with 12 bases between. The CDR3 loop spans 13 amino acids. CDR3 sequence reads: CASRGRALYEQYF. CDR3 coding DNA: TGTGCCAGCAGGGGACGGGCCCTCTACGAGCAGTACTTC.

This sequence joins TRBV7-8 and TRBJ1-6; tentative D call: TRBD1 (6 bases). This CDR3 has 14 amino acids. Germline V gives CDR1 SGHVS, CDR2 FQNEAQ. Trimming pared 1 base from V and 10 bases from J, leaving 11 bases between. CDR3 nucleotide sequence: TGTGCCAGCAGCTTAGAACAGGGTGGCTCACCCCTCCACTTT. It specifies CASSLEQGGSPLHF.

This sequence joins TRBV5-6 and TRBJ2-3, with a weak D call TRBD1 (6 bases). CDR3 length equals 15 residues. Germline assignment: CDR1 SGHDT and CDR2 YYEEEE. Trimming shortened V by 5 bases and J by 2 bases, and 15 bases separated the two germline ends. Written as DNA, the CDR3 is TGTGCCAGCAGTATCTCGCGACAGGTCACAGATACGCAGTATTTT. Its translation: CASSISRQVTDTQYF.

The chain recombines TRBV5-5 with TRBJ1-1, with no clear D. CDR1 SGHKS and CDR2 YYEKEE come from the germline V gene (reference sequence). V was shortened by 0 bases and J by 4 bases, with 10 bases between the two germline ends. The CDR3 is 14 residues long. The CDR3 protein is CASSLAGLATEAFF. The CDR3 DNA sequence: TGTGCCAGCAGCTTGGCTGGGTTGGCCACTGAAGCTTTCTTT.

The chain has TRBV7-6 and TRBJ2-1; D is undetermined. The CDR3 has 11 residues. The V gene's germline CDR1 is SGHVS and CDR2 FNYEAQ. V was shortened by 5 bases and J by 8 bases, with 7 bases between the two germline ends. The CDR3 nucleotides read TGTGCCAGCAGCCTTATGGATGAGCAGTTCTTC. Protein: CASSLMDEQFF. The full variable domain, rest sourced from reference TRBV7-6 and TRBJ2-1, is GAGVSQSPRYKVTKRGQDVALRCDPISGHVSLYWYRQALGQGPEFLTYFNYEAQQDKSGLPNDRFSAERPEGSISTLTIQRTEQRDSAMYRCASSLMDEQFFGPGTRLTVL.

The chain employs TRBV6-5 and TRBJ1-4, with 10 nucleotides matching TRBD1. The germline V gene encodes CDR1 MNHEY and CDR2 SVGAGI. V gave up 2 bases and J gave up 6 bases; unmatched junction bases: 3. This CDR3 has 15 residues. DNA for the CDR3: TGTGCCAGCAGTTACGGCGACAGGGGGCATGAAAAACTGTTTTTT. Its translation is CASSYGDRGHEKLFF.